The 11 T cell receptor beta chains presented below share a single source sample, sequenced in a study of T cells after posttransplantation cyclophosphamide. Treatment was busulfan-fludarabine conditioning, a marrow graft, and cyclophosphamide on days +3 and +4. Data came from immunoSEQ multiplex PCR; TCRdb stores just in-frame clones and leaves some out. The sample lists roughly 3,000 clones, none appearing once, the ten largest making up roughly 32%. Sequencing used PBMCs, obtained after allogeneic stem cell transplant with posttransplant cyclophosphamide. The receptors here all came from a female patient aged 50-60 years who received an allogeneic stem cell transplant from a related donor, was CMV-positive, and had no GVHD. Some of the T cells might come from the graft donor.

In its sample, this clone was seen many times. The J gene is TRBJ1-2, the V gene TRBV6-2 or TRBV6-3, with unresolved D. CDR3 length: 11 amino acids. Trimming took off 8 bases at V and 3 bases at J, with 7 bases between the two ends. Germline CDR1 reads MNHEY; CDR2 reads SVGEGT. This CDR3 reads CASHGDYGYTF. CDR3 nucleotides: TGTGCCAGCCACGGGGACTATGGCTACACCTTC.

The table lists this clone with many counts. The chain has TRBV5-8 and TRBJ1-5; D might be TRBD1 (5 bases). Germline loops: CDR1 SGHTS, CDR2 YDEGEE. This CDR3 spans 16 amino acids. V lost 0 bases, J lost 5 bases, and 15 bases lay in between. The CDR3 DNA reads as TGTGCCAGCAGCTTGGGGGAGGCTGGGGCTCATCAGCCCCAGCATTTT. This translates into CASSLGEAGAHQPQHF.

The sample holds many counts of this clone. The V gene is TRBV27, the J gene TRBJ2-2; unclear D gene. The V end lost 3 bases, the J end lost 7 bases, and 12 bases lay between the germline ends. Germline CDR1 reads MNHEY; CDR2 reads SMNVEV (reference sequence). The CDR3 spans 14 residues. The CDR3 spells CASSLVGGVGELFF. CDR3 bases: TGTGCCAGCAGTTTGGTTGGCGGCGTCGGGGAGCTGTTTTTT.

This clone showed up just a few times. The chain couples TRBV6-5 to TRBJ2-5; 9 bases fit TRBD2. The length of the CDR3 is 13 residues. The germline V gene encodes CDR1 MNHEY and CDR2 SVGAGI. Unmatched junction bases numbered 8, after V lost 10 bases and J lost 5 bases. The CDR3 DNA is TGTGCCACCTGTAGCGGGAGTAGGGAGACCCAGTACTTC. This codes for CATCSGSRETQYF.

In this sample, this clone turned up many times. The CDR3 here is CASSPRGGRYF. CDR3 nucleotide sequence: TGTGCCAGCAGTCCCAGGGGAGGGCGGTATTTT. The rearrangement joins TRBV6-2 or TRBV6-3 to TRBJ2-3, with TRBD2 as a possible D gene (7 bases). V lost 5 bases, J lost 14 bases, and 14 bases lay in between. The CDR3 extends over 11 amino acids. CDR1 and CDR2 (germline): MNHEY, SVGEGT.

This clone was detected ten times or more. The DNA of the CDR3 is TGTGCCAGCACGAGGGGCGAGGGGACTGAAGCTTTCTTT. Translating it yields CASTRGEGTEAFF. The chain has TRBV25-1 and TRBJ1-1; perhaps TRBD1 as D (5 bases). Germline values: CDR1 MGHDK, CDR2 SYGVNS. Trimming shortened V by 7 bases and J by 5 bases, and 14 bases separated the two germline ends. This CDR3 contains 13 residues.

The gene calls are TRBV30 and TRBJ1-2; tentative D call: TRBD1 (5 bases). The germline V gene has CDR1 GTSNPN and CDR2 SVGIG (reference sequence). V lost 3 bases, J lost 4 bases, and 9 bases lay in between. The CDR3 covers 12 residues. The CDR3 sequence is CAWSGGGYGYTF. Written as DNA, the CDR3 is TGTGCCTGGAGCGGGGGAGGCTATGGCTACACCTTC.

This clone came up many times. This chain joins TRBV7-9 and TRBJ2-1; the match to TRBD2 covers 16 bases. CDR1 SEHNR and CDR2 FQNEAQ come from the germline V gene (reference sequence). The CDR3 consists of 18 residues. The V gene end was trimmed by 5 bases and the J gene end by 4 bases; junction bases not matched to a gene: 8. The CDR3 bases are TGTGCCAGCAGCCCTCAACCGGGACTAGCGGGAGGGTACAATGAGCAGTTCTTC. Its translation is CASSPQPGLAGGYNEQFF.

In its sample, this clone ranks as medium-sized. The chain has TRBV6-6 and TRBJ2-2; possible D gene TRBD2, 6 bases. The length of the CDR3 is 15 residues. The V end was cut by 2 bases, the J end by 5 bases, with 12 bases between. Germline V lookup: CDR1 MNHNY, CDR2 SVGAGI (reference sequence). CDR3 sequence: CASSYVREATGELFF. The CDR3 coding sequence is TGTGCCAGCAGTTACGTCAGGGAGGCGACCGGGGAGCTGTTTTTT.

In its sample, this clone is medium-sized (0.01 to 0.1%). CDR3 sequence reads: CASRLAGAEQYF. The CDR3 DNA follows: TGTGCCAGCCGACTAGCGGGAGCTGAGCAGTACTTC. V usage is TRBV2 and J usage is TRBJ2-7, with TRBD2 identical over 12 bases. Germline V gives CDR1 SNHLY, CDR2 FYNNEI. The ends lost 8 bases at V and 7 bases at J; junction bases unmatched: 3. CDR3 size: 12 residues.

This clone was counted ten times or more. The chain has TRBV5-4 and TRBJ2-7; D perhaps matches TRBD1 (7 bases). With 6 bases removed from V and 1 base from J, the gap between germline ends came to 14 bases. CDR1 and CDR2 (germline): SGHNT, YYREEE (reference sequence). The CDR3 runs to 14 residues. The CDR3 DNA reads as TGTGCCAGCACCCCGGGGGACAGTTCCTACGAGCAGTACTTC. It encodes CASTPGDSSYEQYF.